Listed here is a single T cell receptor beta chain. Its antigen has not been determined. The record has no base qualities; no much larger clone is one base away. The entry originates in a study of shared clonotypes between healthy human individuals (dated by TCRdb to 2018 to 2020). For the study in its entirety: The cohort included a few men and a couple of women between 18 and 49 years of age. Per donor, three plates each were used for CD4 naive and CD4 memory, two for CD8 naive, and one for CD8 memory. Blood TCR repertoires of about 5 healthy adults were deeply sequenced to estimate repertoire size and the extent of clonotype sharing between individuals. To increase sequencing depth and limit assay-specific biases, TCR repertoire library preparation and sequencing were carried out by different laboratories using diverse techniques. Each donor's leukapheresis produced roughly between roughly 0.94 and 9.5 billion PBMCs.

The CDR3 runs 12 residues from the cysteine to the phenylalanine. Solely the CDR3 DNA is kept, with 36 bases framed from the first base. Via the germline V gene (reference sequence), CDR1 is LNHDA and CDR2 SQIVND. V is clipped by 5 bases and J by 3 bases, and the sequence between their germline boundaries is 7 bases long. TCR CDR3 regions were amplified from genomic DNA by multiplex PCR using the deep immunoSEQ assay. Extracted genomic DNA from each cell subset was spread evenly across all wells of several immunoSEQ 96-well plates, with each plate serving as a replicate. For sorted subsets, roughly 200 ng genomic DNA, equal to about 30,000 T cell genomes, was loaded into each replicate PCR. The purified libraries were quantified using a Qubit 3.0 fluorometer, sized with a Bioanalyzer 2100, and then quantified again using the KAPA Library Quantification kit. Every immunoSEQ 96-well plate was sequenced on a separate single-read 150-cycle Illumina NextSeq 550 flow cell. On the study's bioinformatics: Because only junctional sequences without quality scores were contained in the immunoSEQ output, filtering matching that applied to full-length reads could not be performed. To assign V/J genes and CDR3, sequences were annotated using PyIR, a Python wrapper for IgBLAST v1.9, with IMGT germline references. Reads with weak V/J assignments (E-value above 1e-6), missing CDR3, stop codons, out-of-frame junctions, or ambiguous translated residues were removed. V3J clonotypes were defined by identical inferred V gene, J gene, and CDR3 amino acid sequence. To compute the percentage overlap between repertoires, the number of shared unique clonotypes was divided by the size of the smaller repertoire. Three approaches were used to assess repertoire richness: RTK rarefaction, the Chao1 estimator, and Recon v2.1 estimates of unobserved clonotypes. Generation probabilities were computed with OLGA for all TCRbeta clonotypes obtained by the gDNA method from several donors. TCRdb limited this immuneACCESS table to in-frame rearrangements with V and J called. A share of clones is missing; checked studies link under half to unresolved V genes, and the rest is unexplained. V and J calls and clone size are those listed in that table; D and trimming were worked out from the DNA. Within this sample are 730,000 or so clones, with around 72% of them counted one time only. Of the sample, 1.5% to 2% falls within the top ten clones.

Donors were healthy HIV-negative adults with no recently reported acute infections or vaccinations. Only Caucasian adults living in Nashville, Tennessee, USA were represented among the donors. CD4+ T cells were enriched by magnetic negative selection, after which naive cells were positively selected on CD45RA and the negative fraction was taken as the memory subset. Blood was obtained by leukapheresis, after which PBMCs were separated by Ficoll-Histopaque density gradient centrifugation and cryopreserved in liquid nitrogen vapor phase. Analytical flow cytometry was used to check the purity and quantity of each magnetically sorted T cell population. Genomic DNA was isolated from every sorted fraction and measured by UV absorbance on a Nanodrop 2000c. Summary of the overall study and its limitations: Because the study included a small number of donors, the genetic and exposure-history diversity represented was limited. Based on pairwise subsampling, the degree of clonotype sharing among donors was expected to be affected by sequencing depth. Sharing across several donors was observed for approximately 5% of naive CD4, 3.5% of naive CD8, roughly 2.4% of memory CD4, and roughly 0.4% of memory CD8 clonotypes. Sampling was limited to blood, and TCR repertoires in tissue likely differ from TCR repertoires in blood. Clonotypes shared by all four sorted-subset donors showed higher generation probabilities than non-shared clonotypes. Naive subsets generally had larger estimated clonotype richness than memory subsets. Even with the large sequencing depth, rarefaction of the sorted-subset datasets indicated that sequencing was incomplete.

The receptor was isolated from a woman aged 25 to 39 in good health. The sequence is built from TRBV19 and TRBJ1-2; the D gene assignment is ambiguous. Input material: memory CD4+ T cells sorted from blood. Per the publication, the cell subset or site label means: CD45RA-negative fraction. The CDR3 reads CASSVADYGYTF. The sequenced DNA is TGTGCCAGTAGTGTCGCGGACTATGGCTACACCTTC.